The sequence of this TCR beta chain was determined in a study of identical twins. The donor group consisted entirely of healthy Caucasians. The study, taken as a whole, reports: Cord blood's abundant beta clonotypes had fewer insertions, unlike memory repertoires. Sharing of beta out-of-frame sequences by twins showed a weaker excess.

There are 17 residues in the CDR3. Looked up from germline, CDR1 is DFQATT and CDR2 is SNEGSKA (reference sequence). Unmatched junction bases numbered 5, after V lost 0 bases and J lost 0 bases. A single record per CDR3 protein comes from TCRdb applying MiXCR to the 5' RACE reads. The sample carries about 250,000 distinct CDR3 sequences, more than 12% recorded once. With respect to this clonotype: Its antigen is currently unknown.

The TCR was taken from a woman aged 18-29 years in good health. Sequencing was done on a sample of memory (CD45RO+) T cells sorted from blood. The chain recombines TRBV20-1 with TRBJ1-6, with 7 bases that match TRBD1. As DNA, the CDR3 is TGCAGTGCTAGAGATCAGGGGGGAATCTCCTATAATTCACCCCTCCACTTT. It translates to CSARDQGGISYNSPLHF.